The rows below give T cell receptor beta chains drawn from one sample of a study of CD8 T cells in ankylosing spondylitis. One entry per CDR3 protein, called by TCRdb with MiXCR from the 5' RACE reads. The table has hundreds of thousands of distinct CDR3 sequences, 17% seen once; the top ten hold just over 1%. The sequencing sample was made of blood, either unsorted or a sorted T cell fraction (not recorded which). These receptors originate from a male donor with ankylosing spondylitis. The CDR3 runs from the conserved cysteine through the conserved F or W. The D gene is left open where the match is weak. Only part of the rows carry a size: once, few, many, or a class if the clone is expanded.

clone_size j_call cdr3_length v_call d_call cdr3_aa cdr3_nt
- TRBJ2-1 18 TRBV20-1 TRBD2 CSAAPAVRKASGIDEQFF TGCAGTGCTGCACCGGCGGTTCGTAAGGCTAGCGGGATCGATGAGCAGTTCTTC
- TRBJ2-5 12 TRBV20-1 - CSARWTQETQYF TGCAGTGCTAGGTGGACCCAGGAGACCCAGTACTTC
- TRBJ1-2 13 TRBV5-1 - CASSLVQGLGYTF TGCGCCAGCAGCTTGGTGCAGGGTCTTGGCTACACCTTC
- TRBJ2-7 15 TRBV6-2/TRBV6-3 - CASTKLPGLEGEQYF TGTGCCAGCACAAAATTACCGGGACTGGAGGGCGAGCAGTACTTC
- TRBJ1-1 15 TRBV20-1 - CSARLDRATYTEAFF TGCAGTGCTAGACTTGACAGAGCGACCTACACTGAAGCTTTCTTT
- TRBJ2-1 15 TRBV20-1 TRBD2 CSLKTSWVIDNEQFF TGCAGTCTTAAGACTAGCTGGGTGATCGACAATGAGCAGTTCTTC
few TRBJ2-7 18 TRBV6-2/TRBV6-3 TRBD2 CASSYSTSGRLRSYEQYF TGTGCCAGCAGTTATTCCACTAGCGGGAGACTTCGCTCCTACGAGCAGTACTTC
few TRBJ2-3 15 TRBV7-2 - CASSLDPTRGPTQYF TGTGCCAGCAGCTTAGATCCCACTAGGGGCCCGACGCAGTATTTT
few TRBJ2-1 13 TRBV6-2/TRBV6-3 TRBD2 CASSTGLAGVVFF TGTGCCAGCAGTACTGGACTAGCGGGAGTGGTGTTCTTC
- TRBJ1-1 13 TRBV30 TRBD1 CAYRGQGVTEAFF TGTGCCTACCGAGGACAGGGGGTCACTGAAGCTTTCTTT
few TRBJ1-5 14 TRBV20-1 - CSARDRVPNQPQHF TGCAGTGCTAGAGATCGGGTCCCGAATCAGCCCCAGCATTTT
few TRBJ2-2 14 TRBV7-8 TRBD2 CASQTSAHTGELFF TGTGCCAGCCAAACTAGCGCTCACACCGGGGAGCTGTTTTTT
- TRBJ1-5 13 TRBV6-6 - CASRIYSNQPQHF TGTGCCAGCAGAATATATAGCAATCAGCCCCAGCATTTT
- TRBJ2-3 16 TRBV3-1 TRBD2 CASSPLPGLASDTQYF TGTGCCAGCAGCCCCTTGCCGGGACTAGCATCAGATACGCAGTATTTT
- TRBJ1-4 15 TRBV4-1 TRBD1 CASSQDGTGVEKLFF TGCGCCAGCAGCCAAGACGGGACAGGGGTTGAAAAACTGTTTTTT
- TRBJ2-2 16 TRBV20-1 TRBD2 CSARIGLAGGRGELFF TGCAGTGCTAGAATAGGACTAGCGGGAGGGCGCGGGGAGCTGTTTTTT
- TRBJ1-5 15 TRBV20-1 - CSARDQGLSNQPQHF TGCAGTGCTAGAGATCAGGGGCTTAGCAATCAGCCCCAGCATTTT
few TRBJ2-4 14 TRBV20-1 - CSAREWLAKNIQYF TGCAGTGCTAGAGAATGGCTAGCCAAAAACATTCAGTACTTC
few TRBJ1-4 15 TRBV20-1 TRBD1 CSAIRQGITNEKLFF TGCAGTGCCATCCGACAGGGAATAACTAATGAAAAACTGTTTTTT
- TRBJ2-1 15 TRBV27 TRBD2 CASTRRLAGGYEQFF TGTGCCAGCACCCGAAGACTAGCGGGAGGGTATGAGCAGTTCTTC
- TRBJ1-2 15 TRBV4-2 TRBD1 CASSHDWDSGYGYTF TGTGCCAGCAGCCATGATTGGGACAGCGGCTATGGCTACACCTTC
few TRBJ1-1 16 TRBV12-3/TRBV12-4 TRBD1 CASSTSNSQGGTEAFF TGTGCCAGCAGTACTTCAAATTCACAGGGGGGAACTGAAGCTTTCTTT
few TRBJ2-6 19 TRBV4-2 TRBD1 CASSQDRRDRETGANVLTF TGTGCCAGCAGCCAAGATAGGCGGGACAGGGAGACTGGGGCCAACGTCCTGACTTTC
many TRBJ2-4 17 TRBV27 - CASRRQALPLAKNIQYF TGTGCCAGCAGGAGACAGGCCCTACCCCTCGCCAAAAACATTCAGTACTTC
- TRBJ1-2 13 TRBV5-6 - CASSLAGVDGYTF TGTGCCAGCAGCTTGGCAGGGGTCGATGGCTACACCTTC
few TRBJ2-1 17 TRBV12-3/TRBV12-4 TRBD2 CASSWMTSGTTYNEQFF TGTGCCAGCAGTTGGATGACTAGCGGAACAACCTACAATGAGCAGTTCTTC
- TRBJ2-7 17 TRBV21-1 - CASSPGRWDRGPYEQYF TGTGCCAGCAGCCCCGGGCGCTGGGACAGGGGTCCCTACGAGCAGTACTTC
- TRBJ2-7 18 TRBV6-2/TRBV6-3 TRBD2 CASSYSLSVREGLYEQYF TGTGCCAGCAGTTACTCGTTATCAGTGCGGGAGGGCCTCTACGAGCAGTACTTC
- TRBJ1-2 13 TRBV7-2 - CASSLPGSLGYTF TGTGCCAGCAGCTTGCCAGGGTCTCTTGGCTACACCTTC
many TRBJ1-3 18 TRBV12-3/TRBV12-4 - CASSPLAGASSFRNTIYF TGTGCCAGCAGTCCCCTCGCGGGAGCCAGCTCCTTTAGAAACACCATATATTTT